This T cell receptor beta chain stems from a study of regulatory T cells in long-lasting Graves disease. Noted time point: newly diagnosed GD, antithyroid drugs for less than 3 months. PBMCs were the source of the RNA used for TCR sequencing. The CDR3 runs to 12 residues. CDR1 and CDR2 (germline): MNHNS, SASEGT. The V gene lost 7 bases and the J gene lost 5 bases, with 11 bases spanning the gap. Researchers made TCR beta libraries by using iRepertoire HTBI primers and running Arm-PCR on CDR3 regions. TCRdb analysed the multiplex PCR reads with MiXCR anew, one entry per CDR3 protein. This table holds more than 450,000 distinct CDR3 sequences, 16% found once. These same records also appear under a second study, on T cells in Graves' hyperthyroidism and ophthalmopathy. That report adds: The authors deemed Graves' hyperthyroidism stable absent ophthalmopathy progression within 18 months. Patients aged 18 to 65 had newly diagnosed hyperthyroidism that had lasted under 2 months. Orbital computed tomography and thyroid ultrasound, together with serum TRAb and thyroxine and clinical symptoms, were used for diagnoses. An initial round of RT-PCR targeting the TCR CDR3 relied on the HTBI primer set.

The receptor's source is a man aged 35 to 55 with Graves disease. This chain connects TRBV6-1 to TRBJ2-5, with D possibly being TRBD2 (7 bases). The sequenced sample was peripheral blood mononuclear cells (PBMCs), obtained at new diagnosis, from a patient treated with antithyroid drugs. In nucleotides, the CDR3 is TGTGCCAGCAAAAAGGGGGGGGAGACCCAGTACTTC. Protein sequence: CASKKGGETQYF.